Detailed here is one T cell receptor (beta chain). The antigen remains unidentified. The entry originates in a study of human T cells and chemical hapten exposure. Whole-study context: Variation in per-sample TCR yields came mainly from small pooled library volume differences.

Methods used by the authors: TCR counts had a median of about 94,000 per sample and spanned about 20,000 to 750,000. TCRdb called the RACE reads again in MiXCR, with one record for every CDR3 protein. TCRdb's processing, not the authors' own work, is the source of the V and J calls. The repertoire holds 150,000 to 200,000 distinct CDR3 sequences, with under 35% as singletons. Findings and limits, study-wide: Once DPC sensitization occurred, TCRs above 1 in 1000 frequency showed no change.

Time point noted: pre-sensitization, week 0. Regarding treatment: therapeutic diphenylcyclopropenone sensitization with weekly scalp DPC. Sequencing started from total RNA isolated from unfractionated whole blood. Germline V gives CDR1 KGHSH, CDR2 LQKENI. V trimming: 3 bases; J trimming: 6 bases; junction bases outside the gene matches: 9. CDR3 length: 16 amino acids. This sequence originates from a woman between 25 and 40 years old with alopecia areata. Some clones in this sample may be carry-over from other donors' samples. The sample was whole blood, taken in connection with sensitization to the hapten diphenylcyclopropenone (DPC). The chain is built from TRBV18 and TRBJ1-5, with 9 bases identical to TRBD1. Written as DNA, the CDR3 is TGTGCCAGCTCACCCGGGACAGGGACTAGGGGTCAGCCCCAGCATTTT. Amino acid sequence: CASSPGTGTRGQPQHF.